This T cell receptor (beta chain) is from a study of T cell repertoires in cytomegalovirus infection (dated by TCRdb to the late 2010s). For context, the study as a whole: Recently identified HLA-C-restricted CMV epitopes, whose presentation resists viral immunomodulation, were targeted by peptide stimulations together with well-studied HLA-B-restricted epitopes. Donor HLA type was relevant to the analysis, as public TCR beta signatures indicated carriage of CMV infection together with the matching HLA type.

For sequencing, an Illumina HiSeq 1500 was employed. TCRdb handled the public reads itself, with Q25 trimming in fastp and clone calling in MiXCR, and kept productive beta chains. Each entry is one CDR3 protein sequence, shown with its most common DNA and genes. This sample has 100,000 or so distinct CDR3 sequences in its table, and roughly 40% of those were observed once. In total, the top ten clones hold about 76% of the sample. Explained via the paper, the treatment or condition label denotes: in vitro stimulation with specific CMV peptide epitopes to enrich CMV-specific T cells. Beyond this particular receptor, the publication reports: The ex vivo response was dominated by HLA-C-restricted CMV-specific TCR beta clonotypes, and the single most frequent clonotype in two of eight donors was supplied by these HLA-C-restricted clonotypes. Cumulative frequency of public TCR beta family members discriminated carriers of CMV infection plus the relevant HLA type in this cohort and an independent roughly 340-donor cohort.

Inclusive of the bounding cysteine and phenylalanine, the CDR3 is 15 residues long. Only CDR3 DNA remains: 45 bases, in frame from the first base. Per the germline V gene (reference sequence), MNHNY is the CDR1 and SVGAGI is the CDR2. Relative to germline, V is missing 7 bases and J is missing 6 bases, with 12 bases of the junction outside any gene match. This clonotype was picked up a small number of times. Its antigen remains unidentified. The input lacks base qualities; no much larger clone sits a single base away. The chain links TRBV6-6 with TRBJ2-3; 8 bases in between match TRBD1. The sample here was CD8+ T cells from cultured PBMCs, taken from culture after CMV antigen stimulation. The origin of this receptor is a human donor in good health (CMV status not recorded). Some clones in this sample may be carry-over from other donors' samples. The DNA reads TGTGCCAGCACGTTGACAGGGGCGGATAGGGATACGCAGTATTTT. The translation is CASTLTGADRDTQYF.